Described below is a single T cell receptor (beta chain) sequence and its context. The antigen is unknown. V dropped 2 bases and J dropped 1; count of bases not matched to a gene: 11. Germline V CDR1 and CDR2: DFQATT, SNEGSKA (reference sequence). This CDR3 comprises 16 residues. This entry is derived from a study of regulatory T cells in long-lasting Graves disease. Study-level results: Persistent Graves' patients showed reduced TCR diversity versus newly diagnosed patients.

As for time point: persistent/refractory GD, antithyroid drugs over 5 years with positive TRAb. With RNA extracted from PBMCs as input, the TCR library was made. Researchers made TCR beta libraries by using iRepertoire HTBI primers and running Arm-PCR on CDR3 regions. Using its own MiXCR run on the multiplex PCR reads, TCRdb lists one record per CDR3 protein. The table shows 350,000 to 450,000 distinct CDR3 sequences, with around 21% occurring only once. The sample consisted of peripheral blood mononuclear cells (PBMCs), taken when the disease was refractory, from a patient treated with antithyroid drugs. The rearrangement joins TRBV20-1 to TRBJ2-7; 7 nucleotides match TRBD2. The receptor was isolated from a female donor with Graves disease. CDR3 sequence reads: CSARLPRGRASYEQYF. The CDR3 coding sequence is TGCAGTGCTAGACTTCCAAGAGGGAGGGCGTCCTACGAGCAGTACTTC.